The rows below give T cell receptor beta chains drawn from one sample of a study of metastatic and nonmetastatic thyroid tumors. TCRdb re-clonotyped the PCR reads via MiXCR. The sample carries about 35,000 clones, approximately 20% recorded once. The material sequenced was blood. The receptors were gathered from a female donor with papillary thyroid cancer or a benign thyroid nodule (not recorded which). Some clones in this sample may be carry-over from other donors' samples. Both conserved end residues are part of each CDR3. D genes are given only for firm matches. Size is omitted from some rows. Given values are once, few, many or a class for expanded clones.

TRBJ1-1	.	13	many	TRBV28	CASRPAMNTEAFF	TGTGCCAGCAGGCCCGCGATGAACACTGAAGCTTTCTTT
TRBJ2-1	.	19	.	TRBV5-1	CASSLGSGGSLSSYNEQFF	TGCGCCAGCAGCTTGGGTAGCGGAGGGTCCTTGAGCTCCTACAATGAGCAGTTCTTC
TRBJ2-6	TRBD1	14	.	TRBV19	CASSADRGPPPVVF	TGTGCCAGTAGTGCGGACAGGGGGCCACCTCCGGTGGTGTTC
TRBJ2-5	.	15	many	TRBV12-3/TRBV12-4	CASSFFDAGWETQYF	TGTGCCAGCAGTTTTTTTGACGCCGGCTGGGAGACCCAGTACTTC
TRBJ2-3	.	14	many	TRBV28	CASTPGTNTDTQYF	TGTGCCAGCACCCCCGGGACAAACACAGATACGCAGTATTTT
TRBJ2-1	TRBD2	16	.	TRBV24-1	CATIDLSSGRVNEQFF	TGTGCCACCATTGATTTGAGTAGCGGGAGGGTTAATGAGCAGTTCTTC
TRBJ1-1	.	14	many	TRBV27	CASSSQGMNTEAFF	TGTGCCAGCAGTTCACAGGGCATGAACACTGAAGCTTTCTTT
TRBJ2-5	.	16	many	TRBV28	CASSLNTGAKGETQYF	TGTGCCAGCAGTTTGAATACGGGAGCGAAAGGGGAGACCCAGTACTTC
TRBJ1-6	.	15	few	TRBV28	CASRLAMGDGSPIHF	TGTGCCAGCAGGTTGGCGATGGGGGATGGCTCACCCATCCACTTT
TRBJ2-7	.	14	.	TRBV6-4	CASSQRGHSYEQYF	TGTGCCAGCTCCCAACGGGGCCACTCCTACGAGCAGTACTTC
TRBJ2-2	.	16	many	TRBV7-6	CASNLFPTFGTGELFF	TGTGCCAGCAACCTTTTTCCCACCTTTGGCACCGGGGAGCTGTTTTTT
TRBJ2-3	TRBD1	16	many	TRBV24-1	CATSDRTGYYTDTQYF	TGTGCCACCAGTGACAGGACAGGGTATTACACAGATACGCAGTATTTT
TRBJ2-5	.	15	.	TRBV20-1	CSAANRLADQETQYF	TGCAGTGCTGCGAACCGTCTGGCGGACCAAGAGACCCAGTACTTC
TRBJ2-1	TRBD2	13	.	TRBV19	CASRLAGHNEQFF	TGTGCCAGCAGACTAGCGGGCCACAATGAGCAGTTCTTC
TRBJ2-5	.	18	many	TRBV20-1	CSARGERGSPGPQETQYF	TGCAGTGCTAGAGGGGAGAGAGGGAGTCCTGGACCGCAAGAGACCCAGTACTTC
TRBJ1-1	.	16	few	TRBV10-3	CAISESADMGPRVAFF	TGTGCCATCAGTGAGTCGGCAGACATGGGGCCCCGCGTGGCTTTCTTT
TRBJ2-1	TRBD2	17	medium-sized	TRBV6-5	CASRSYIRLAVHNEQFF	TGTGCCAGCAGAAGTTATATTAGACTAGCGGTCCACAATGAGCAGTTCTTC
TRBJ2-7	.	14	many	TRBV11-3	CASSPLQVSYEQYF	TGTGCCAGCAGCCCCCTTCAGGTTTCGTACGAGCAGTACTTC
TRBJ1-4	TRBD1	19	many	TRBV28	CASISWTGAKGYHNEKLFF	TGTGCCAGCATTTCCTGGACAGGGGCCAAGGGGTATCACAACGAAAAACTGTTTTTT
TRBJ2-2	.	16	many	TRBV5-6	CASSKKGQDYTGELFF	TGTGCCAGCAGCAAGAAGGGTCAGGACTACACCGGGGAGCTGTTTTTT
TRBJ1-2	.	14	many	TRBV29-1	CSADVPDGNYGYTF	TGCAGCGCTGACGTGCCCGACGGGAACTATGGCTACACCTTC
TRBJ1-2	TRBD1	12	.	TRBV6-2/TRBV6-3	CASSGLTGCYTF	TGTGCCAGCAGTGGTTTGACAGGGTGCTACACCTTC
TRBJ1-1	TRBD1	15	many	TRBV5-1	CASSLSGGESTEAFF	TGCGCCAGCAGCTTATCAGGGGGGGAGAGCACTGAAGCTTTCTTT
TRBJ2-7	.	13	few	TRBV29-1	CSVQVTGAGEQYF	TGCAGCGTCCAGGTAACTGGGGCGGGGGAGCAGTACTTC
TRBJ2-6	.	15	.	TRBV20-1	CSAQSWDSGENVLTF	TGCAGTGCCCAGTCTTGGGACTCTGGGGAAAACGTCCTGACTTTC
TRBJ2-3	.	12	medium-sized	TRBV6-2/TRBV6-3	CASSRVADTQYF	TGTGCCAGCAGTCGGGTTGCAGATACGCAGTATTTT
TRBJ1-3	.	17	.	TRBV14	CASGQTMSRGFGNTIYF	TGTGCCAGCGGCCAGACGATGTCCAGGGGTTTCGGAAACACCATATATTTT
TRBJ2-5	TRBD1	15	.	TRBV28	CASSLPGTGLETQYF	TGTGCTAGCAGTTTACCAGGGACAGGGCTGGAGACCCAGTACTTC
TRBJ2-1	.	15	many	TRBV20-1	CSASLAHGWDREQFF	TGCAGTGCTAGTCTCGCCCACGGGTGGGATCGTGAGCAGTTCTTC
TRBJ1-1	TRBD1	15	many	TRBV28	CATQEDRGRKTEAFF	TGTGCCACCCAAGAGGACAGGGGGCGAAAAACTGAAGCTTTCTTT
TRBJ2-3	TRBD2	13	many	TRBV30	CAWSGTSADTQYF	TGTGCCTGGAGTGGGACTAGCGCAGATACGCAGTATTTT
TRBJ2-7	TRBD1	16	many	TRBV16	CASSQSLTGWKYEQYF	TGTGCCAGCAGCCAATCGTTGACAGGGTGGAAATACGAGCAGTACTTC